This TCR beta chain is drawn from a study of cytomegalovirus exposure and HLA in healthy donors. Broader study findings: Evidence from a later analysis indicated that most CMV-associated TCR beta chains looked HLA-restricted. Sequences of the TCR beta chain were said to predict the HLA-A and HLA-B alleles of most subjects accurately. Sequencing likely generated an artifact that appeared as a cluster of highly shared sequence variants. As a later analysis revealed, the rate of TCR association differed by HLA locus, with DRB1 most and HLA-C fewest.

The CDR3 is made up of 12 amino acids. The ends were cut back, 4 bases at V and 2 bases at J, with 3 bases in the middle. Germline V gene sequence: CDR1 MNHEY, CDR2 SVGAGI. Amplification used 60 Vbeta primers and 13 Jbeta primers. The assay was immunoSEQ multiplex PCR, and TCRdb's table has in-frame clones only and misses some. The table has over 85,000 clones, around 85% seen once. This clone has a single count. Its antigen is undetermined. Other DNA sequences in this sample translate to the same CDR3. The sequence was obtained from a man aged 40-50 years in good health and CMV-seropositive. V usage is TRBV6-5 and J usage is TRBJ2-1, with unresolved D. The specimen was PBMCs. The CDR3: CASSSPYNEQFF. CDR3 bases: TGTGCCAGCAGTTCTCCCTACAATGAGCAGTTCTTC.